The present TCR beta chain was sequenced within a study of identical twins (TCRdb year 2016). Study-wide context: TCR alpha and beta repertoires from monozygotic twins, unrelated adults of various ages and cord blood were deep-sequenced to test whether fetal clonotypes persist. To rule out contamination, replicate twin experiments were performed at different times with different library preparation protocols. The research as a whole found: Because the same donors could not be followed over many years, the conclusions relied on cross-sectional statistical analysis. In beta out-of-frame sequences, excess twin sharing was weaker, because having fewer shared sequences lowered the signal-to-noise ratio. Out-of-frame TCR alpha sharing in monozygotic twins was systematically underestimated by recombination models, whereas sharing between unrelated individuals was in agreement with the recombination models. Zero-insertion analyses could be partly confounded by invariant T cells such as MAIT and iNKT, although diverse VJ usage argued against such confounding for most clonotypes. Fewer insertions were carried by abundant cord blood beta clonotypes, a similar but weaker trend appeared in young adult naive repertoires, and no such trend appeared in memory repertoires. Compared with coincidental sharing between unrelated individuals, an excess of low generation-probability sequences was observed among out-of-frame TCR alpha sequences shared between twins.

Receptor amplification or capture employed 5' RACE. Sequencing used an Illumina HiSeq 2000. A universal primer binding site was introduced by template switching, and a unique molecular identifier was present in the final cDNA, enabling accurate counting of TCR cDNA molecules. Specific primers in the conserved constant-segment region were used to synthesize first-strand cDNA for the TCR alpha and beta chains. To control for contamination, every cDNA library carried two barcodes: a SMART-Mk sample barcode plus Illumina barcodes. Two successive PCR steps introduced TruSeq adapter sequences along with Illumina sample barcodes. The Illumina HiSeq platform was used with custom primers to sequence TCR alpha and beta cDNA libraries. Processing in the source paper ran as follows. Unique molecular identifiers were extracted from raw reads with MiGEC, and CDR3 positions were determined with MiXCR. For each individual, recombination models were inferred using an EM algorithm with the repgenHMM and IGoR tools. Shared clonotypes were analyzed with the tcR package in R, and sharing was normalized by the product of cloneset sizes. To study raw recombination without the effects of thymic and clonal selection, out-of-frame nonproductive sequences were analyzed. TCRdb redid the processing of the public reads, applying fastp at Q25 and MiXCR, and retained in-frame beta chains. Rows are unified per CDR3 protein, each entry keeping the most common DNA and genes. Here the V and J calls rest on TCRdb's processing, not on the authors' analysis. Present in this sample are some 96,000 distinct CDR3 sequences, 4.5% to 6.5% of which were seen just once. Of the sample, 9.5% to 15% is held by the ten largest clones.

Only a few counts were recorded for this clonotype. Its antigen remains unidentified. Per-base quality was not reported, and no clone a single base away is much larger than it. All donors were healthy Caucasians. Miltenyi CD45RO+ enrichment and human naive T-cell isolation kits were used to isolate memory (CD45RO+) and naive T cells from PBMC. Including cysteine and phenylalanine, the CDR3 has 17 amino acids. Only CDR3 DNA remains: 51 bases, in frame from the first base. V is reduced by 6 bases and J by 0 bases, leaving a spacing of 15 bases between them. The germline V gene supplies CDR1 MGHRA and CDR2 YSYEKL.

Source material: memory T cells sorted from blood. Taken with the paper, the label for cell subset or site translates to: CD45RO+ enriched T cells. The rearrangement joined TRBV4-1 to TRBJ2-6, with the D gene uncertain. The receptor was isolated from a woman aged 45-60 years in good health. The nucleotide sequence is given as TGCGCCAGCAGACCCCAGTTGGGAAGCTCTGGGGCCAACGTCCTGACTTTC. This is translated as CASRPQLGSSGANVLTF.